The 23 T cell receptor beta chains given below trace back to one sample, sequenced in a study of T cell repertoires in cytomegalovirus infection. TCRdb analysed the reads with MiXCR anew, one entry per CDR3 protein. Of about 490,000 distinct CDR3 sequences listed, around 27% are singletons. The specimen sequenced was PBMCs. The receptors derive from a human donor in good health (CMV status not recorded). Some clones in this sample may be carry-over from other donors' samples.

V and J are TRBV7-9 and TRBJ2-5; 9 bases fit TRBD2. The CDR3 consists of 18 residues. Germline CDR1 reads SEHNR; CDR2 reads FQNEAQ (reference sequence). Germline trimming cut 0 bases from V and 5 bases from J; bases unmatched to any gene: 13. This CDR3 is CASSLAGLAGSYKETQYF. The CDR3 bases are TGTGCCAGCAGCTTAGCGGGGCTAGCGGGATCGTATAAGGAGACCCAGTACTTC. Combining the CDR3 with reference TRBV7-9 and TRBJ2-5 gives the whole variable domain DTGVSQNPRHKITKRGQNVTFRCDPISEHNRLYWYRQTLGQGPEFLTYFQNEAQLEKSRLLSDRFSAERPKGSFSTLEIQRTEQGDSAMYLCASSLAGLAGSYKETQYFGPGTRLLVL.

The V call is TRBV12-3 or TRBV12-4, the J call TRBJ1-5; 10 bases are a match to TRBD1. The length of the CDR3 is 16 residues. V lost 2 bases and J lost 6; bases outside the gene matches: 7. CDR3 residues: CASSLQMTGGFQPQHF. CDR3 sequence (DNA): TGTGCCAGCAGTTTACAGATGACAGGGGGCTTTCAGCCCCAGCATTTT.

V and J are TRBV20-1 and TRBJ1-6; perhaps TRBD1 as D (6 bases). The V and J ends lost 4 bases and 6 bases respectively, with 16 bases between them. The CDR3 is 15 residues long. Germline V gene lookup returns CDR1 DFQATT and CDR2 SNEGSKA (reference sequence). CDR3 in amino acids: CSATLGQRGNSPLHF. CDR3 DNA sequence: TGCAGTGCTACCCTAGGACAGCGGGGTAATTCACCCCTCCACTTT.

The rearrangement links TRBV6-6 to TRBJ2-1, with TRBD2 matching over 7 bases. CDR1 and CDR2 from the germline V gene are MNHNY and SVGAGI (reference sequence). V lost 0 bases and J lost 0; bases outside the gene matches: 11. The CDR3 has 19 amino acids. The CDR3 DNA sequence: TGTGCCAGCAGTTACTCGACGAACAGACAGCGGGGCTCCTACAATGAGCAGTTCTTC. Protein sequence: CASSYSTNRQRGSYNEQFF.

This chain joins TRBV11-2 and TRBJ1-2, with a possible D match to TRBD1 (5 bases). V gave up 4 bases and J gave up 4 bases, with 13 bases separating them. Germline values: CDR1 SGHAT, CDR2 FQNNGV. The CDR3 covers 14 residues. The CDR3 here is CASSSLTGVYGYTF. CDR3 coding DNA: TGTGCCAGCAGCTCACTAACAGGTGTCTATGGCTACACCTTC.

At least ten counts were recorded for this clonotype. The CDR3 DNA is TGTGCCAGCAGCTCACCACCAGATACGCAGTATTTT. Its translation is CASSSPPDTQYF. This chain uses TRBV7-2 with TRBJ2-3; unclear D gene. This CDR3 is built from 12 residues. V lost 4 bases and J lost 4, with 6 bases in between. Germline V gene lookup returns CDR1 SGHTA and CDR2 FQGNSA.

This clonotype was counted at least ten times. V and J are TRBV6-1 and TRBJ2-7; 11 bases align to TRBD2. In germline, CDR1 is MNHNS, CDR2 SASEGT. The CDR3 contains 16 residues. Losses at the gene ends were 6 bases for V and 0 bases for J; bases not matched to a gene: 7. The CDR3 DNA is TGTGCCAGCAGGCCACGACTAGCGGGATACTCCTACGAGCAGTACTTC. Translation gives CASRPRLAGYSYEQYF.

This clonotype turned up a few times. The chain links TRBV5-6 to TRBJ1-1; D remains unclear. The CDR3 loop spans 12 amino acids. CDR1 SGHDT and CDR2 YYEEEE come from the germline V gene. Trimming pared 6 bases from V and 4 bases from J, leaving 10 bases between. The CDR3 DNA reads TGTGCCAGCAATCGGGGTAGCACTGAAGCTTTCTTT. This gives the protein CASNRGSTEAFF.

This clonotype has at least ten counts. V usage is TRBV7-2 and J usage is TRBJ2-1, with D unresolved. Trimming removed 5 bases from V and 1 base from J, with 9 bases in between. Germline assignment: CDR1 SGHTA and CDR2 FQGNSA. The CDR3 is 14 amino acids. The CDR3 DNA is TGTGCCAGCAGCCCGGTCTCGTCCTACAATGAGCAGTTCTTC. It yields the protein CASSPVSSYNEQFF.

Worth noting for this clonotype: A much larger clone lies one base from this, so it may be a read error. The chain carries TRBV7-3 and TRBJ1-1; 10 bases agree with TRBD1. The CDR3 sequence is 13 residues long. The V gene end was trimmed by 5 bases and the J gene end by 6 bases; junction bases not matched to a gene: 3. Looked up from germline, CDR1 is SGHTA and CDR2 is FQGTGA. DNA of the CDR3: TGTGCCAGCAGCCAGACAGGGGGCGCTGAAGCTTTCTTT. Protein: CASSQTGGAEAFF. Together with reference TRBV7-3 and TRBJ1-1, the CDR3 gives the full variable domain: GAGVSQTPSNKVTEKGKYVELRCDPISGHTALYWYRQSLGQGPEFLIYFQGTGAADDSGLPNDRFFAVRPEGSVSTLKIQRTERGDSAVYLCASSQTGGAEAFFGQGTRLTVV.

This clonotype has just a few counts. The chain combines TRBV7-9 with TRBJ2-5; D not resolved. Germline V gene lookup returns CDR1 SEHNR and CDR2 FQNEAQ (reference sequence). V was trimmed by 0 bases and J by 1 base, leaving 6 bases between them. The CDR3 consists of 14 residues. For the CDR3, the DNA is TGTGCCAGCAGCTTAGCTAGCTCCCAAGAGACCCAGTACTTC. Amino acids: CASSLASSQETQYF.

In its sample, this clonotype was seen a few times. The CDR3 DNA follows: TGCAGCGTTAGACAGGGTAACAATCAGCCCCAGCATTTT. Translation: CSVRQGNNQPQHF. This rearrangement joins TRBV29-1 to TRBJ1-5; TRBD1 matches at 7 bases. V lost 5 bases and J lost 3; bases outside the gene matches: 4. CDR3 size: 13 residues. Germline CDR1 reads SQVTM; CDR2 reads ANQGSEA. The full variable domain, rest sourced from reference TRBV29-1 and TRBJ1-5, is SAVISQKPSRDICQRGTSLTIQCQVDSQVTMMFWYRQQPGQSLTLIATANQGSEATYESGFVIDKFPISRPNLTFSTLTVSNMSPEDSSIYLCSVRQGNNQPQHFGDGTRLSIL.

This clonotype has a count of ten or more. The genes are TRBV7-2 and TRBJ1-6; D may be TRBD1 (5 bases). The CDR3 loop spans 18 amino acids. Germline-derived CDR1 and CDR2 are SGHTA and FQGNSA. Trimming took 5 bases from V and 0 from J, leaving 17 bases between them. The CDR3 DNA sequence: TGTGCCAGCAGCACCGGACCTGGGGGAGACTCCTATAATTCACCCCTCCACTTT. Protein: CASSTGPGGDSYNSPLHF.

This clonotype has ten or more counts. The chain carries TRBV7-2 and TRBJ2-3; D not certain. Between the trimmed V and J ends, which lost 4 bases and 4 bases, there was a span of 21 bases. The germline V gene encodes CDR1 SGHTA and CDR2 FQGNSA. This CDR3 spans 17 amino acids. CDR3 in amino acids: CASSSGRVGYGADTQYF. DNA of the CDR3: TGTGCCAGCAGCTCTGGGCGTGTAGGTTATGGGGCAGATACGCAGTATTTT.

The table lists this clonotype with a few counts. This rearrangement joins TRBV6-2 or TRBV6-3 to TRBJ1-2, with 12 bases that match TRBD1. Germline assignment: CDR1 MNHEY and CDR2 SVGEGT. V was clipped by 8 bases and J by 7 bases; unmatched bases: 14. This CDR3 is 16 amino acids long. The CDR3 loop reads CASGRPPGQGAGGYTF. In DNA form, the CDR3 reads TGTGCCAGCGGTAGGCCTCCGGGACAGGGGGCCGGTGGCTACACCTTC.

The gene calls are TRBV5-6 and TRBJ2-7; TRBD2 aligns across 10 bases. The germline V gene has CDR1 SGHDT and CDR2 YYEEEE. The CDR3 loop spans 14 amino acids. V shed 6 bases and J 2 bases; nucleotides not matched to a gene: 5. The CDR3 loop reads CASITSGTTYEQYF. CDR3 nucleotides: TGTGCCAGCATTACTAGCGGGACTACCTACGAGCAGTACTTC. The full variable domain, with the rest looked up from reference TRBV5-6 and TRBJ2-7, is DAGVTQSPTHLIKTRGQQVTLRCSPKSGHDTVSWYQQALGQGPQFIFQYYEEEERQRGNFPDRFSGHQFPNYSSELNVNALLLGDSALYLCASITSGTTYEQYFGPGTRLTVT.

This clonotype has only a few counts. This chain joins TRBV7-9 and TRBJ2-1; 8 bases align to TRBD2. In germline, CDR1 is SEHNR, CDR2 FQNEAQ (reference sequence). This CDR3 region has 18 residues. Trimming cost V 5 bases and J 3 bases; bases outside gene matches: 15. The CDR3 DNA sequence: TGTGCCAGCAGCGGATTAACCGGGACTAGTACTTACTACAATGAGCAGTTCTTC. Translating gives CASSGLTGTSTYYNEQFF.

This sequence joins TRBV29-1 and TRBJ2-5; TRBD2 might be the D (6 bases). Germline values: CDR1 SQVTM, CDR2 ANQGSEA. Trimming cost V 7 bases and J 0 bases, with 12 bases left between them. The CDR3 totals 13 residues. The CDR3 region has the DNA TGCAGCGCCCTTAGCGGCCACCAAGAGACCCAGTACTTC. This codes for CSALSGHQETQYF.

This clonotype was seen more than once but under ten times. This chain connects TRBV6-2 or TRBV6-3 to TRBJ2-7; 10 positions agree with TRBD2. Per germline, CDR1 MNHEY and CDR2 SVGEGT. The CDR3 loop spans 15 amino acids. Germline trimming cut 6 bases from V and 2 bases from J; bases unmatched to any gene: 7. The CDR3 DNA reads TGTGCCAGCAGCCCGCCCGGACTAGCGGCCTACGAGCAGTACTTC. It translates to CASSPPGLAAYEQYF.

At least ten counts were recorded for this clonotype. The gene calls are TRBV11-2 and TRBJ2-7, with TRBD1 matching over 7 bases. The germline CDR1 and CDR2 sequences are SGHAT and FQNNGV. The CDR3 is 17 residues long. V lost 1 base, J lost 1 base, and 10 bases stayed unmatched. The CDR3, as DNA: TGTGCCAGCAGCTTAGGTCTCTTACGGGACAGATCCTACGAGCAGTACGTC. Translated: CASSLGLLRDRSYEQYV.

The rearrangement links TRBV7-2 to TRBJ2-3; 7 nucleotides match TRBD2. The V and J ends lost 6 bases and 0 bases, in that order; junction bases with no gene match: 9. From germline, CDR1 is SGHTA and CDR2 FQGNSA. The CDR3 loop spans 16 amino acids. CDR3 loop: CASRNRGTTSTDTQYF. DNA of the CDR3: TGTGCCAGCAGGAACCGCGGGACTACTAGCACAGATACGCAGTATTTT.

This chain joins TRBV10-3 and TRBJ2-5; possibly TRBD1 for D (6 bases). The germline gives CDR1 ENHRY, CDR2 SYGVKD. Trimming shortened V by 8 bases and J by 5 bases, and 18 bases separated the two germline ends. The length of the CDR3 is 14 residues. CDR3: CAIVERTVGETQYF. For the CDR3, the DNA is TGTGCCATCGTAGAGAGGACAGTCGGTGAGACCCAGTACTTC.

This clonotype appeared a few times. This chain connects TRBV6-2 or TRBV6-3 to TRBJ2-7; D is unclear. The germline V and J ends were trimmed by 6 bases and 3 bases, with 15 bases remaining between them. The CDR3 runs 14 residues. Germline V lookup: CDR1 MNHEY, CDR2 SVGEGT. DNA for the CDR3: TGTGCCAGCAGCGAAGCACCTGAGCGCTACGAGCAGTACTTC. Translation gives CASSEAPERYEQYF.